A selection of T cell receptor beta chains follows, all from one sample in a study of a mutant IDH1 vaccine in newly diagnosed glioma. Their antigen targets remain unknown. Clones were read by immunoSEQ multiplex PCR, and TCRdb kept only the in-frame ones, dropping some. The table includes about 67,000 clones, around 89% detected once. Sequencing was performed on PBMCs, taken from a glioma patient whose treatment included an IDH1 peptide vaccine. These receptors were taken from a man between 35 and 55 years old with glioma. Each CDR3 is given with its conserved first and last residue. A D gene is named only where the DNA matches it firmly. Not all rows give a size; the values are once, few, many and, for expanded clones, a class.

CDR3 protein,CDR3 DNA,D gene,J gene,clone size,V gene
CASSGRTGRISYEQYF,TGTGCCAGCAGCGGGCGGACAGGGCGTATTTCCTACGAGCAGTACTTC,TRBD1,TRBJ2-7,NA,TRBV5-5
CASSQDLGGFFAVQYF,TGCGCCAGCAGCCAAGATCTCGGGGGCTTCTTCGCTGTGCAGTACTTC,NA,TRBJ2-7,NA,TRBV4-1
CASSQVGQRNSPLHF,TGCGCCAGCAGCCAAGTAGGGCAGAGGAATTCACCCCTCCACTTT,NA,TRBJ1-6,NA,TRBV4-1
CASSLLGRTNTEAFF,TGTGCCAGCAGCTTACTGGGACGGACGAACACTGAAGCTTTCTTT,NA,TRBJ1-1,few,TRBV7-9
CASSDRWNGYTF,TGTGCCAGCAGTGACCGATGGAATGGCTACACCTTC,NA,TRBJ1-2,NA,TRBV6-5
CASSLGISAGYNEQFF,TGTGCCAGCAGCTTAGGGATCTCTGCGGGGTACAATGAGCAGTTCTTC,NA,TRBJ2-1,NA,TRBV7-9
CASRTGGPSTEAFF,TGTGCCAGCAGGACAGGGGGGCCAAGCACTGAAGCTTTCTTT,TRBD1,TRBJ1-1,NA,TRBV11-2
CASRGGVFRHEQFF,TGCGCCAGCCGGGGGGGTGTCTTTAGGCACGAGCAGTTCTTC,TRBD2,TRBJ2-1,NA,TRBV5-1
CASSLGQLNQPQHF,TGTGCCAGCAGTTTGGGACAGCTTAATCAGCCCCAGCATTTT,TRBD1,TRBJ1-5,NA,TRBV28
CAWRGTENTEAFF,TGTGCCTGGAGGGGGACGGAAAACACTGAAGCTTTCTTT,NA,TRBJ1-1,NA,TRBV30
CASSLGKETEAFF,TGCGCCAGCAGCTTGGGTAAGGAGACTGAAGCTTTCTTT,NA,TRBJ1-1,NA,TRBV5-1
CASSSRTDRRTSGNTIYF,TGTGCCAGCAGCTCCCGTACGGACAGAAGAACATCTGGAAACACCATATATTTT,NA,TRBJ1-3,NA,TRBV7-9
CASTEGTVGGNQETQYF,TGTGCCAGCACCGAAGGGACAGTCGGGGGTAACCAAGAGACCCAGTACTTC,NA,TRBJ2-5,NA,TRBV7-9
CASSARGTGMRSETQYF,TGTGCCAGCAGCGCAAGGGGGACAGGGATGAGGTCGGAGACCCAGTACTTC,TRBD1,TRBJ2-5,NA,TRBV7-2
CASSQVLTGGTEAFF,TGTGCCAGCAGCCAAGTACTGACAGGGGGCACTGAAGCTTTCTTT,TRBD1,TRBJ1-1,once,TRBV4-2
CASNLGAGRREKLFF,TGTGCCAGCAACCTGGGGGCAGGGCGTAGGGAAAAACTGTTTTTT,NA,TRBJ1-4,NA,TRBV21-1
CASSQEFTSGGTGELFF,TGCGCCAGCAGCCAAGAATTCACTAGCGGAGGCACCGGGGAGCTGTTTTTT,TRBD2,TRBJ2-2,NA,TRBV4-3
CASSLELEAFF,TGTGCCAGCAGTTTAGAACTTGAAGCTTTCTTT,NA,TRBJ1-1,NA,TRBV28
CASSVVGGSGLNTGELFF,TGTGCCAGCAGCGTAGTGGGCGGTAGCGGGTTGAACACCGGGGAGCTGTTTTTT,TRBD2,TRBJ2-2,NA,TRBV9
CASSQDWGINTEAFF,TGTGCCAGCAGCCAAGATTGGGGGATTAACACTGAAGCTTTCTTT,NA,TRBJ1-1,NA,TRBV14
CASHRWGDTQYF,TGTGCCAGCCATCGTTGGGGAGATACGCAGTATTTT,NA,TRBJ2-3,NA,TRBV27
CASSPGTGERETQYF,TGCGCCAGCAGCCCCGGGACAGGGGAAAGAGAGACCCAGTACTTC,TRBD1,TRBJ2-5,once,TRBV5-1
CASIPGQGVYNEQFF,TGTGCCAGCATCCCCGGACAGGGGGTGTACAATGAGCAGTTCTTC,TRBD1,TRBJ2-1,NA,TRBV2
CALRGEDSYEQYF,TGTGCCCTAAGGGGGGAGGACTCCTACGAGCAGTACTTC,NA,TRBJ2-7,NA,TRBV28
CASSLDGLNTEAFF,TGTGCCAGCAGCTTAGATGGGTTGAACACTGAAGCTTTCTTT,NA,TRBJ1-1,NA,TRBV7-8
CASSPTGTDTQYF,TGTGCCAGTAGTCCCACAGGGACAGATACGCAGTATTTT,NA,TRBJ2-3,NA,TRBV19
CASSLSRAVNTGELFF,TGTGCCAGCAGTTTATCCCGCGCGGTGAACACCGGGGAGCTGTTTTTT,NA,TRBJ2-2,NA,TRBV28
CASSIVPNTEAFF,TGTGCCAGTAGTATAGTCCCCAACACTGAAGCTTTCTTT,NA,TRBJ1-1,few,TRBV19
CASSLSSGSSYNEQFF,TGTGCCAGCAGCCTCTCTAGCGGGAGCTCCTACAATGAGCAGTTCTTC,TRBD2,TRBJ2-1,once,TRBV7-2